What follows are 22 T cell receptor beta chains derived from one specimen sequenced in a study of blood T cell repertoires in COVID-19 (TCRdb year 2020). To prepare the library, the immunoSEQ multiplex PCR assay was applied. The clones in this table, taken by TCRdb from immuneACCESS, are in-frame only. Not every clone is retained; where verified, under half of the shortfall comes from an unresolved V gene, and the cause of the rest is unknown. Present in this sample are about 250,000 clones, approximately 84% of which were seen just once. The ten largest clones add up to roughly 1.7% of the sample. Source material: PBMCs or T cells enriched from blood (not recorded which). The source of these receptors is a man aged 35 to 55 who had recovered from COVID-19.

This clone was counted a few times. The V gene is TRBV2, the J gene TRBJ1-5; tentative D call: TRBD1 (6 bases). Trimming removed 6 bases at V and 3 bases at J, with 12 bases between. The CDR3 is made up of 14 amino acids. Germline-derived CDR1 and CDR2 are SNHLY and FYNNEI. The CDR3 sequence is CASRTTGNNQPQHF. Here the CDR3 DNA reads TGTGCCAGCAGAACCACAGGGAACAATCAGCCCCAGCATTTT.

This clone was detected a few times. The chain joins TRBV15 to TRBJ1-5; maybe TRBD1 (6 bases). The CDR3 loop spans 16 amino acids. V gave up 0 bases and J gave up 2 bases, with 11 bases separating them. Per germline, CDR1 LNHNV and CDR2 YYDKDF (reference sequence). The CDR3 loop is CATSRDGQYGNQPQHF. In nucleotides, the CDR3 is TGTGCCACCAGCAGAGATGGACAGTATGGCAATCAGCCCCAGCATTTT.

About this clone: Other DNA sequences of this sample code for an identical CDR3. The chain is built from TRBV13 and TRBJ1-1; tentatively, D is TRBD1 (6 bases). Trimming pared 2 bases from V and 1 base from J, leaving 8 bases between. The CDR3 is 14 amino acids. Germline V gene data show CDR1 as PRHDT and CDR2 as FYEKMQ (reference sequence). This CDR3 reads CASSLQGRNTEAFF. The CDR3 DNA follows: TGTGCCAGCAGCTTACAGGGGAGGAACACTGAAGCTTTCTTT.

The rearrangement links TRBV7-6 to TRBJ2-1; 9 bases agree with TRBD2. CDR1 and CDR2 (germline): SGHVS, FNYEAQ. V lost 1 base to trimming and J lost 7 bases; unmatched junction nucleotides: 11. This CDR3 is 17 amino acids long. The CDR3 here is CASSLGSAGGPSNEQFF. In nucleotides, the CDR3 is TGTGCCAGCAGCTTAGGATCTGCGGGAGGGCCATCTAATGAGCAGTTCTTC.

The chain couples TRBV7-8 to TRBJ2-1; 12 bases are a match to TRBD2. The CDR3 is 15 residues long. The germline V gene encodes CDR1 SGHVS and CDR2 FQNEAQ. V gave up 4 bases and J gave up 2 bases; unmatched junction bases: 0. CDR3 nucleotides: TGTGCCAGCAGCTCTAGCGGGGGGGCCTACAATGAGCAGTTCTTC. Amino acids: CASSSSGGAYNEQFF.

This rearrangement joins TRBV3-1 (or the pseudogene TRBV3-2) to TRBJ1-2; D is perhaps TRBD1 (5 bases). This CDR3 is built from 14 residues. Trimming removed 4 bases at V and 3 bases at J, with 12 bases between. CDR1 and CDR2 from the germline V gene are LGHDT and YNNKEL (reference sequence). CDR3 sequence reads: CASSLATGDYGYTF. CDR3 in DNA: TGTGCCAGCAGCCTAGCGACGGGGGACTATGGCTACACCTTC.

The gene calls are TRBV30 and TRBJ2-3; 10 bases align to TRBD2. V lost 1 base, J lost 3 bases, and 4 bases stayed unmatched. The CDR3 loop spans 15 amino acids. CDR1 is GTSNPN, CDR2 SVGIG, per germline (reference sequence). CDR3 in DNA: TGTGCCTGGAGTGCGCTTAGCGGGAGGACAGATACGCAGTATTTT. It codes for CAWSALSGRTDTQYF.

The chain uses TRBV19 and TRBJ1-4, with TRBD1 matching over 8 bases. CDR3 length equals 17 residues. The germline V gene has CDR1 LNHDA and CDR2 SQIVND (reference sequence). Losses at the gene ends were 1 base for V and 7 bases for J; bases not matched to a gene: 11. In nucleotides, the CDR3 is TGTGCCAGTAGTATAGGTCCCCGGACAGGGTTAGGTGAAAAACTGTTTTTT. Translating gives CASSIGPRTGLGEKLFF. The full variable domain, its missing parts supplied by reference TRBV19 and TRBJ1-4, is DGGITQSPKYLFRKEGQNVTLSCEQNLNHDAMYWYRQDPGQGLRLIYYSQIVNDFQKGDIAEGYSVSREKKESFPLTVTSAQKNPTAFYLCASSIGPRTGLGEKLFFGSGTQLSVL.

The rearrangement links TRBV21-1 to TRBJ2-3; TRBD1 is taken as the D call from the table, unchecked against the DNA. TRBV21-1 is assigned pseudogene status. The CDR3 spans 16 residues. CDR3: CASSKVGVGFTDTQYF. The CDR3 nucleotides are TGTGCCAGCAGCAAAGTAGGGGTAGGTTTCACAGATACGCAGTATTTT.

Here the CDR3 DNA reads TGCGCCAGCAGCTTAGTCGCGGGAGCAGCCTACAATGAGCAGTTCTTC. Its translation: CASSLVAGAAYNEQFF. The rearrangement links TRBV5-1 to TRBJ2-1; 7 nucleotides match TRBD2. Germline loops: CDR1 SGHRS, CDR2 YFSETQ. This CDR3 is 16 amino acids long. Germline trimming cut 2 bases from V and 2 bases from J; bases unmatched to any gene: 7. Drawing the rest from reference TRBV5-1 and TRBJ2-1, the complete variable domain is KAGVTQTPRYLIKTRGQQVTLSCSPISGHRSVSWYQQTPGQGLQFLFEYFSETQRNKGNFPGRFSGRQFSNSRSEMNVSTLELGDSALYLCASSLVAGAAYNEQFFGPGTRLTVL.

V usage is TRBV6-5 and J usage is TRBJ2-7, with 7 positions matching TRBD1. The CDR3 is made up of 14 amino acids. Germline loops: CDR1 MNHEY, CDR2 SVGAGI. V dropped 5 bases and J dropped 3; count of bases not matched to a gene: 7. CDR3 sequence: CASSLGGRHYEQYF. The CDR3 bases are TGTGCCAGCAGTCTAGGGGGCCGGCACTACGAGCAGTACTTC.

The rearrangement links TRBV13 to TRBJ2-5; 8 positions agree with TRBD1. The germline CDR1 and CDR2 sequences are PRHDT and FYEKMQ (reference sequence). The ends lost 5 bases at V and 2 bases at J; junction bases unmatched: 7. This CDR3 contains 15 residues. The CDR3 is CASSPATGAQETQYF. CDR3 DNA: TGTGCCAGCAGCCCAGCGACAGGGGCTCAAGAGACCCAGTACTTC.

As concerns this clone: This CDR3 is also generated by other DNA sequences in the sample. The chain joins TRBV19 to TRBJ1-1; a weak D match, TRBD1 (5 bases). The V end was cut by 3 bases, the J end by 1 base, with 6 bases between. The V gene's germline CDR1 is LNHDA and CDR2 SQIVND (reference sequence). CDR3 length: 13 amino acids. CDR3 bases: TGTGCCAGTAGTATGGGGGGGAACACTGAAGCTTTCTTT. It encodes CASSMGGNTEAFF. Supplemented by reference TRBV19 and TRBJ1-1, the full variable domain reads DGGITQSPKYLFRKEGQNVTLSCEQNLNHDAMYWYRQDPGQGLRLIYYSQIVNDFQKGDIAEGYSVSREKKESFPLTVTSAQKNPTAFYLCASSMGGNTEAFFGQGTRLTVV.

The chain joins TRBV24-1 to TRBJ1-2, with D possibly matching TRBD1 (6 bases). This CDR3 spans 13 amino acids. The germline gives CDR1 KGHDR, CDR2 SFDVKD. The germline V and J ends were trimmed by 0 bases and 8 bases, with 9 bases remaining between them. The chain's CDR3 is CATSDLTGSGYTF. In nucleotides, the CDR3 is TGTGCCACCAGTGATTTGACAGGGAGCGGCTACACCTTC.

This chain uses TRBV4-1 with TRBJ1-2, with 7 bases identical to TRBD1. Germline-derived CDR1 and CDR2 are MGHRA and YSYEKL. The CDR3 is 14 residues long. J gave up 3 bases and V 2 bases, and 3 bases lay outside the gene matches. This CDR3 is CASSQPDRDYGYTF. In DNA, the CDR3 is TGCGCCAGCAGCCAACCTGACAGGGACTATGGCTACACCTTC.

The chain employs TRBV5-1 and TRBJ2-2; the match to TRBD2 covers 9 bases. CDR1 is SGHRS, CDR2 YFSETQ, per germline. The CDR3 length is 17 residues. V dropped 0 bases and J dropped 4; count of bases not matched to a gene: 7. The chain's CDR3 is CASSLEVVTSGTGELFF. The CDR3 DNA is TGCGCCAGCAGCTTGGAGGTGGTGACTAGCGGCACCGGGGAGCTGTTTTTT.

V usage is TRBV10-1 and J usage is TRBJ2-1; 11 nucleotides match TRBD2. CDR3 length: 19 residues. Germline CDR1 is WNHNN and CDR2 is SYGVQD (reference sequence). The V segment lost 0 bases and the J segment 2 bases; nucleotides outside the gene matches: 9. The CDR3 spells CASSESTGLAEKPYNEQFF. CDR3 coding DNA: TGCGCCAGCAGTGAGTCGACGGGACTAGCGGAGAAACCCTACAATGAGCAGTTCTTC.

This chain uses TRBV4-1 with TRBJ1-5, with 8 bases lining up with TRBD1. The CDR3 is 19 amino acids. V lost 1 base, J lost 3 bases, and 14 bases stayed unmatched. In germline, CDR1 is MGHRA, CDR2 YSYEKL. CDR3 in DNA: TGCGCCAGCAGCCAAGCTCTGAGAACCGGGACAGGTTACAATCAGCCCCAGCATTTT. It translates to CASSQALRTGTGYNQPQHF.

The chain couples TRBV5-5 to TRBJ1-1, with TRBD1 identical over 9 bases. This CDR3 has 14 amino acids. J lost 6 bases, V lost 0 bases, and 3 bases had no gene match. The germline V gene has CDR1 SGHKS and CDR2 YYEKEE (reference sequence). The CDR3 bases are TGTGCCAGCAGCTTGGGGACAGGGGCGGCTGAAGCTTTCTTT. Translating it yields CASSLGTGAAEAFF.

The chain links TRBV18 to TRBJ1-2, with 8 positions matching TRBD1. The CDR3 is 15 amino acids. V lost 5 bases to trimming and J lost 5 bases; unmatched junction nucleotides: 10. The germline V gene encodes CDR1 KGHSH and CDR2 LQKENI. The CDR3 sequence is CASSILQGVEYGYTF. The CDR3 region has the DNA TGTGCCAGCTCAATCTTACAGGGGGTGGAATATGGCTACACCTTC.

The chain recombines TRBV12-5 with TRBJ1-4; TRBD1 agrees at 7 bases. Germline values: CDR1 LGHNT, CDR2 FRNRAP. The CDR3 spans 15 residues. With V trimmed by 6 bases and J by 4 bases, 8 bases remained unmatched. The CDR3 protein is CASGRRDSHNEKLFF. The CDR3 DNA is TGTGCTAGTGGCCGCCGGGACAGTCATAATGAAAAACTGTTTTTT.

This clone was observed a few times. The rearrangement uses TRBV7-8 and TRBJ2-7, with TRBD2 matching 13 bases. V was clipped by 5 bases and J by 4 bases; unmatched bases: 5. The CDR3 loop spans 15 amino acids. CDR1 SGHVS and CDR2 FQNEAQ come from the germline V gene. CDR3 DNA: TGTGCCAGCAGCGATGGGACTAGCGGGGATTACGAGCAGTACTTC. It translates to CASSDGTSGDYEQYF.